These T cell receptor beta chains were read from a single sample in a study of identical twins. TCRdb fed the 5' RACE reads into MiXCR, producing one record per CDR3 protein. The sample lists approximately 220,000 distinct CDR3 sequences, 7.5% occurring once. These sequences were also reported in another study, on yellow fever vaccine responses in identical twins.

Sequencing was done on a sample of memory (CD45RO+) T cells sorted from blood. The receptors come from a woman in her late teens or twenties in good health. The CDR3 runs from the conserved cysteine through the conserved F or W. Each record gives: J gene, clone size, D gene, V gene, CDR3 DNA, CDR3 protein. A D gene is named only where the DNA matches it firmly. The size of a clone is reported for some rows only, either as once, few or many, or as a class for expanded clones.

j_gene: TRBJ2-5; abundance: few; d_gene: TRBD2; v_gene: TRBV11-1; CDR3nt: TGTGCCAGCAGCCCGGGGATGGCGGGAGGTGGTCAAGAGACCCAGTACTTC; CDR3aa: CASSPGMAGGGQETQYF
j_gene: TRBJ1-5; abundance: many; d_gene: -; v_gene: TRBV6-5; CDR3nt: TGTGCCAGCAGTTATGGGGGGAGCAATCAGCCCCAGCATTTT; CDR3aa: CASSYGGSNQPQHF
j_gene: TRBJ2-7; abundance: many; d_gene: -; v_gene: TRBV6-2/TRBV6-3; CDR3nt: TGTGCCAGCAGTTACGAGAACTATCAGGCTTACGAGCAGTACTTC; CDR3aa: CASSYENYQAYEQYF
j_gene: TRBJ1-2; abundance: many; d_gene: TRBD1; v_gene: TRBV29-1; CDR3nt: TGCAGCGCTCAGACAGGGAGGAGCTATGGCTACACCTTC; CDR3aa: CSAQTGRSYGYTF
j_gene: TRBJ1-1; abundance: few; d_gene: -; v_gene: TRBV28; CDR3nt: TGTGCCAGCAGTTTACTCAAACAGGGAAACACTGAAGCTTTCTTT; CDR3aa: CASSLLKQGNTEAFF
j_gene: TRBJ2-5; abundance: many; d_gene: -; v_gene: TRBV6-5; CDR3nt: TGTGCCAGCAGTTACGGAGGGGGTTCTTATGAGACCCAGTACTTC; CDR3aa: CASSYGGGSYETQYF
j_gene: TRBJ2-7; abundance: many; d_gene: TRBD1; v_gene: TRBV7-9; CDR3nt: TGTGCCAGCAGCTCCGTGACAGGGAGCTCCTACGAGCAGTACTTC; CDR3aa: CASSSVTGSSYEQYF
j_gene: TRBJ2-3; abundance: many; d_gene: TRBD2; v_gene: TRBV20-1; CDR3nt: TGCAGTGCTAGAGATCTCGGACTAGCGGGAACTTATAGCACAGATACGCAGTATTTT; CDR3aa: CSARDLGLAGTYSTDTQYF
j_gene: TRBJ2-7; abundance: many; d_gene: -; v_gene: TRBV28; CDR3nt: TGTGCCAGCAGGACTCCTCACAGATACAGCTCCTACGAGCAGTACTTC; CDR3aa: CASRTPHRYSSYEQYF
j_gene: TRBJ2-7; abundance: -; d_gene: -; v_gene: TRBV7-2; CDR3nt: TGTGCCAGCAGCTCCACCAGCGAGCAGTACTTC; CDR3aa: CASSSTSEQYF
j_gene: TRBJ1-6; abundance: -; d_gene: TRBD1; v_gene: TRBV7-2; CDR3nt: TGTGCCAGCGCGGGACAGATAAATTCACCCCTCCACTTT; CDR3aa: CASAGQINSPLHF
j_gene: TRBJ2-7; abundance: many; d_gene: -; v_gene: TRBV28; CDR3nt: TGTGCCAGCAGTCACCTACTCCAGGGGACCGAGCAGTACTTC; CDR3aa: CASSHLLQGTEQYF
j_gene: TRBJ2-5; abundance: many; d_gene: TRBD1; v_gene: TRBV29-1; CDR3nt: TGCAGCGGGGGACAGGGGGCGCTGGAAGAGACCCAGTACTTC; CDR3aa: CSGGQGALEETQYF
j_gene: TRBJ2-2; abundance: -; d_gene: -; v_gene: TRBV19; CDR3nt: TGTGCCAGTAGTATGGGGGCTTCAGGGAACACCGGGGAGCTGTTTTTT; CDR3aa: CASSMGASGNTGELFF
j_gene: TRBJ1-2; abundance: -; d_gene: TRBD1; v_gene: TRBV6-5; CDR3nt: TGTGCCAGCAGTTACTTGTCCTCGGGACAGGGATTGTATGGCTACACCTTC; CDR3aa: CASSYLSSGQGLYGYTF
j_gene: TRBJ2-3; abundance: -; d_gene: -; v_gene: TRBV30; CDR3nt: TGTGCCTGGAGTGTACCAGGGGCCCCCACAGATACGCAGTATTTT; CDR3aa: CAWSVPGAPTDTQYF
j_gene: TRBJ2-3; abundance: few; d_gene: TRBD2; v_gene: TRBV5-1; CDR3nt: TGCGCCAGCAGCTTGGCCCGCCCAGCGGGAGGATCAGATACGCAGTATTTT; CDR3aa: CASSLARPAGGSDTQYF
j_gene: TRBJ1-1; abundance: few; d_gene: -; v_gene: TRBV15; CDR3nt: TGTGCCACCAGCAGAGATAAGAGGTTCTCGGACACTGAAGCTTTCTTT; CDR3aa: CATSRDKRFSDTEAFF
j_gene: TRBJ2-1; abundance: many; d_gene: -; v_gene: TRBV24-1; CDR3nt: TGTGCCACCAGTGCCTCGGACAGTTTCAGCCAGTTCTTC; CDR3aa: CATSASDSFSQFF
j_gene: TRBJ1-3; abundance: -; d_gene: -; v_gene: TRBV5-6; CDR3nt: TGTGCCAGCAGCTTGGAGCGGTTTAGTGCTGGAAACACCATATATTTT; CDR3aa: CASSLERFSAGNTIYF
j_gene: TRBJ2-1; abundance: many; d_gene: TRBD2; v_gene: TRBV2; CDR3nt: TGTGCCAGCAAGGGACTAGCGGCACGCAATGAGCAGTTCTTC; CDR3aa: CASKGLAARNEQFF
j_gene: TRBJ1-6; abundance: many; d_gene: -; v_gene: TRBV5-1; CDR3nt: TGCGCCAGCAGCTTAGTCGGACCTGCGAATTCACCCCTCCACTTT; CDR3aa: CASSLVGPANSPLHF
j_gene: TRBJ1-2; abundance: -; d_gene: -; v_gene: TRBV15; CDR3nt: TGTGCCACCAGCAGAGATCAGGTCAACTATGGCTACACCTTC; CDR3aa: CATSRDQVNYGYTF